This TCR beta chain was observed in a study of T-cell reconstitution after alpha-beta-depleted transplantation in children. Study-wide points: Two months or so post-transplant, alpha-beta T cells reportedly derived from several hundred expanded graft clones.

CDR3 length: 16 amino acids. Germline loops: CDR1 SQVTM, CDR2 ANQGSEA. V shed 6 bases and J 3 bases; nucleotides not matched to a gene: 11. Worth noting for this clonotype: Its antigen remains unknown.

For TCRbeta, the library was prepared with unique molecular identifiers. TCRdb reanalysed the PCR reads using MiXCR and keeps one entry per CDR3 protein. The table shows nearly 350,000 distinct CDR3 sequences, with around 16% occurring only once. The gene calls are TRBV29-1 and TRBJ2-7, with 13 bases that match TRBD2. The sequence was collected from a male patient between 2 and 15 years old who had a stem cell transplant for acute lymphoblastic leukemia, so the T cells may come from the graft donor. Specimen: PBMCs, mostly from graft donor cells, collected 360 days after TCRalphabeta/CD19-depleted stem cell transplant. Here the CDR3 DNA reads TGCAGCGTATTAGGGACTAGCGGGACCGGAAACTACGAGCAGTACTTC. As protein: CSVLGTSGTGNYEQYF.